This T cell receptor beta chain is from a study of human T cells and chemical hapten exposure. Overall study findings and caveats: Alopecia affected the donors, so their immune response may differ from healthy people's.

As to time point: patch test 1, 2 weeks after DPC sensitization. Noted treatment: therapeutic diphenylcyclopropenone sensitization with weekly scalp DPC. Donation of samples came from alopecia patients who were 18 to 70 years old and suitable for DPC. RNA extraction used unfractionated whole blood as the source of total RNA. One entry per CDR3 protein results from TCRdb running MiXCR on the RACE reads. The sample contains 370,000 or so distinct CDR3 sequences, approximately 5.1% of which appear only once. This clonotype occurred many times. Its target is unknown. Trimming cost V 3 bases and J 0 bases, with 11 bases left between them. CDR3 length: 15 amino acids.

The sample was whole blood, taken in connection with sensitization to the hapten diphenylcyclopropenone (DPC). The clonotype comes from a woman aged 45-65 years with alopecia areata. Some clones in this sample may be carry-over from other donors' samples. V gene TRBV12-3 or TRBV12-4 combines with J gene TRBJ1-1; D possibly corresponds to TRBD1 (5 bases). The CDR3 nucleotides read TGTGCCAGCAGTTTTGGGGGGTCGCTGAACACTGAAGCTTTCTTT. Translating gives CASSFGGSLNTEAFF.